This TCR beta chain was recovered during a study of cytomegalovirus exposure and HLA in healthy donors. Study overall: The study placed around 80% of its approximately 400 genotyped donors in the Caucasian-associated ancestry cluster.

Trimming pared 0 bases from V and 5 bases from J, leaving 13 bases between. From germline, CDR1 is LGHNA and CDR2 YNFKEQ. The length of the CDR3 is 16 residues. 60 Vbeta and 13 Jbeta primers were used in PCR. Sequencing was performed with immunoSEQ multiplex PCR; in TCRdb, only in-frame clones are kept and a portion is missing. Here the sample spans about 150,000 clones, 65% to 70% being singletons. The rearrangement links TRBV4-2 to TRBJ2-2; tentative D call: TRBD2 (5 bases). Sequenced material: PBMCs. The clonotype originates from a man aged 30-40 years in good health and CMV-seropositive. The chain's CDR3 is CASSQEPSGLTGELFF. DNA for the CDR3: TGTGCCAGCAGCCAAGAGCCGAGCGGTTTGACCGGGGAGCTGTTTTTT.